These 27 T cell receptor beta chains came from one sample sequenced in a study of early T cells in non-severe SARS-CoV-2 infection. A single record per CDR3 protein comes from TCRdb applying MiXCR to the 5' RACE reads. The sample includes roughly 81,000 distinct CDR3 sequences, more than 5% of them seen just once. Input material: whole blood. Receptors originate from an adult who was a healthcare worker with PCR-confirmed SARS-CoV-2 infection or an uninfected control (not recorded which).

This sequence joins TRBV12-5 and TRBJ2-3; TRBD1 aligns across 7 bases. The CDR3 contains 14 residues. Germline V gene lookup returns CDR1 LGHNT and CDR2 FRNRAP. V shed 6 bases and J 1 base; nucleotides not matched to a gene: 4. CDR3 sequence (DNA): TGTGCTAGTGGAACAGGGGAAGGCACAGATACGCAGTATTTT. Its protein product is CASGTGEGTDTQYF.

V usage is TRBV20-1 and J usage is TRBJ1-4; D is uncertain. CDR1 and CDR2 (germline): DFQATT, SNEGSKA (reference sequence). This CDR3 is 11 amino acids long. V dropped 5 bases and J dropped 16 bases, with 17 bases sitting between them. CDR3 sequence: CSAGPDRVQFF. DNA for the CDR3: TGCAGTGCTGGACCAGACCGGGTCCAGTTTTTT.

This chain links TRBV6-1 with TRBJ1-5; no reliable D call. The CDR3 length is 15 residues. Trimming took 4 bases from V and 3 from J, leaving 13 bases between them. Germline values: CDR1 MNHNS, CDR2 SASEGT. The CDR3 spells CASSVARAPNQPQHF. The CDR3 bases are TGTGCCAGCAGTGTGGCTCGCGCTCCCAATCAGCCCCAGCATTTT.

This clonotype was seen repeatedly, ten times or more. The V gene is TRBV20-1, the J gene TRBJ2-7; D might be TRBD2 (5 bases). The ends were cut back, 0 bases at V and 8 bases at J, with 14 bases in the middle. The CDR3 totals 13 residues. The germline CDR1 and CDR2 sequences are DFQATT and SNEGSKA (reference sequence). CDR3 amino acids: CSARDARLSKQYF. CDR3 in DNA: TGCAGTGCTAGAGATGCCCGACTATCCAAGCAGTACTTC.

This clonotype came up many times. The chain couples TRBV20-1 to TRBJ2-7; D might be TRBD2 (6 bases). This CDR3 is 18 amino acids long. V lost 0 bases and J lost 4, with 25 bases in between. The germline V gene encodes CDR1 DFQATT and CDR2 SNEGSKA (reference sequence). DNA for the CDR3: TGCAGTGCTAGAGATCGGGTGGTAGCGGAAACTGCAGTTTACGAGCAGTACTTC. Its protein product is CSARDRVVAETAVYEQYF.

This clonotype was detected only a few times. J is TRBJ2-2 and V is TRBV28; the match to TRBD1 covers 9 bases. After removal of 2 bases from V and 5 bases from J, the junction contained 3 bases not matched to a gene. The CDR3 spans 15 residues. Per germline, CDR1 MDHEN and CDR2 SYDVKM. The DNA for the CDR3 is TGTGCCAGCAGTTTACTGGACAGGGGTACCGGGGAGCTGTTTTTT. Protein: CASSLLDRGTGELFF.

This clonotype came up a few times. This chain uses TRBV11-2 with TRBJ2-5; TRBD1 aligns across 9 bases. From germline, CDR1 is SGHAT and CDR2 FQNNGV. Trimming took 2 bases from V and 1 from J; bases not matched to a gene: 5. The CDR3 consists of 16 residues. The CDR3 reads CASSLMTGGVQETQYF. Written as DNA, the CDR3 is TGTGCCAGCAGCTTAATGACAGGGGGAGTCCAAGAGACCCAGTACTTC.

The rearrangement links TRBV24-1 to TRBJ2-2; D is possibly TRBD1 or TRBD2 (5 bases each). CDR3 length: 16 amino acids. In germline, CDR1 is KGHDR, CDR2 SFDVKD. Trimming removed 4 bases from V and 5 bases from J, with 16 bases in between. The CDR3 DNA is TGTGCCACCAGTGACCCCGTTGGGGACGGAACCGGGGAGCTGTTTTTT. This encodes CATSDPVGDGTGELFF.

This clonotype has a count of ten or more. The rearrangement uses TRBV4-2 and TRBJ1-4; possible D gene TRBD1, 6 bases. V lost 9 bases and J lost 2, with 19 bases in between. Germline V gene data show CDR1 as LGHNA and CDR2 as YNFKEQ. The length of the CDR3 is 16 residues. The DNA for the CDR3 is TGTGCCAGTAGCTCGGGGGCCAGATCTACTAATGAAAAACTGTTTTTT. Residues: CASSSGARSTNEKLFF.

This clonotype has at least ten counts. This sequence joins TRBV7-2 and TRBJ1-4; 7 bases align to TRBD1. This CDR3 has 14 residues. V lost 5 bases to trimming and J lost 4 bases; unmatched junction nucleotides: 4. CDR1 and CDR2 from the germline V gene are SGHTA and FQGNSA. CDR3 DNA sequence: TGTGCCAGCAGCAGGGGACAGAATAATGAAAAACTGTTTTTT. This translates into CASSRGQNNEKLFF.

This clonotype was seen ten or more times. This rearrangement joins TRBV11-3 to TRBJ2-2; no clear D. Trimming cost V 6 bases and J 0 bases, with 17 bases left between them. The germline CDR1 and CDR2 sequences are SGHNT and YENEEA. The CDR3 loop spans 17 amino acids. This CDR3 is CASSRGAGRTNTGELFF. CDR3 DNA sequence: TGTGCCAGCAGTCGAGGTGCCGGCAGAACGAACACCGGGGAGCTGTTTTTT.

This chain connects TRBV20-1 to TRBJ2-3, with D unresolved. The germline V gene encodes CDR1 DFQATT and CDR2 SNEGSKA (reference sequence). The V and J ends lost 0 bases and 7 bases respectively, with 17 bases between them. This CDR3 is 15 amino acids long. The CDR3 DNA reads TGCAGTGCTAGAGACGCGGTCGGGTCCTTTAATACGCAGTATTTT. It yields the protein CSARDAVGSFNTQYF.

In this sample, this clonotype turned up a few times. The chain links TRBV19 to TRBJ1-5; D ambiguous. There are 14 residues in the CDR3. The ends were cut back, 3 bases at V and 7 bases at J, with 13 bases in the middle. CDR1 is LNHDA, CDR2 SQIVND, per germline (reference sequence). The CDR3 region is CASSIAPSAQPQHF. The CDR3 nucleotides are TGTGCCAGTAGTATCGCCCCCTCCGCCCAGCCCCAGCATTTT.

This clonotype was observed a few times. The chain's CDR3 is CASSYRGGQGTDTQYF. In nucleotides, the CDR3 is TGTGCCAGCAGTTACCGCGGGGGGCAAGGCACAGATACGCAGTATTTT. The chain uses TRBV6-5 and TRBJ2-3, with 8 bases lining up with TRBD2. This CDR3 is built from 16 residues. Germline V gene sequence: CDR1 MNHEY, CDR2 SVGAGI. The V segment lost 2 bases and the J segment 1 base; nucleotides outside the gene matches: 5.

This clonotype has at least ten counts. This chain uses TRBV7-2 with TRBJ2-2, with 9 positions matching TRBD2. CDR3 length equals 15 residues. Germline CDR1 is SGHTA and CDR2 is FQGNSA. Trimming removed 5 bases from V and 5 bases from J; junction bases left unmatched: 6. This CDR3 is CASSPVAGATGELFF. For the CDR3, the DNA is TGTGCCAGCAGCCCGGTAGCGGGAGCTACCGGGGAGCTGTTTTTT.

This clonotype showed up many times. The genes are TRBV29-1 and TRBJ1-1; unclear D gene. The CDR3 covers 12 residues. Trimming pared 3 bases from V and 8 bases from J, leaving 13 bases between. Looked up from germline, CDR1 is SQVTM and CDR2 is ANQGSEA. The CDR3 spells CSVETFSREAFF. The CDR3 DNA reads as TGCAGCGTTGAGACCTTCTCAAGAGAAGCTTTCTTT. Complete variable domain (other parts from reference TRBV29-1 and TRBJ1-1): SAVISQKPSRDICQRGTSLTIQCQVDSQVTMMFWYRQQPGQSLTLIATANQGSEATYESGFVIDKFPISRPNLTFSTLTVSNMSPEDSSIYLCSVETFSREAFFGQGTRLTVV.

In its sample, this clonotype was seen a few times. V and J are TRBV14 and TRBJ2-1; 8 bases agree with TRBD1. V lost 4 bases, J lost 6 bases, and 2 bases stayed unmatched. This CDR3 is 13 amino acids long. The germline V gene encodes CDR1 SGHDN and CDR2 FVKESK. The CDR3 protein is CASSRQGANEQFF. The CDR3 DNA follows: TGTGCCAGCAGCCGCCAGGGGGCCAATGAGCAGTTCTTC.

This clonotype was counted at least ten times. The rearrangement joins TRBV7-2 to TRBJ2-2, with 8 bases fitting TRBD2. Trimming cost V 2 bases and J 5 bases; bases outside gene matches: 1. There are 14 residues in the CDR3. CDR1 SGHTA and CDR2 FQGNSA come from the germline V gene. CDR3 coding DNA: TGTGCCAGCAGCTTACAGCGGGGGACCGGGGAGCTGTTTTTT. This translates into CASSLQRGTGELFF.

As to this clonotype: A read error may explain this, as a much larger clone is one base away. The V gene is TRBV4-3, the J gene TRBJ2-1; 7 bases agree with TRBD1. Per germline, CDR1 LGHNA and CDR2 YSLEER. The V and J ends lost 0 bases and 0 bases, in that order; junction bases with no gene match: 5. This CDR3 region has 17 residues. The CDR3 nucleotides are TGCGCCAGCAGCCAAGAGGACAGGCCGAGCTCCTACAATGAGCAGTTCTTC. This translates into CASSQEDRPSSYNEQFF.

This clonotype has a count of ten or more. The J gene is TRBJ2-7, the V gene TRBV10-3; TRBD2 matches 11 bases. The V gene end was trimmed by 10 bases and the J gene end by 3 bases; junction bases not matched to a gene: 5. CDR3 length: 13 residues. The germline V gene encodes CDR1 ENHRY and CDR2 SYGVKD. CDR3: CATRGTSGYEQYF. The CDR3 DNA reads TGTGCCACCCGGGGGACTAGCGGCTACGAGCAGTACTTC.

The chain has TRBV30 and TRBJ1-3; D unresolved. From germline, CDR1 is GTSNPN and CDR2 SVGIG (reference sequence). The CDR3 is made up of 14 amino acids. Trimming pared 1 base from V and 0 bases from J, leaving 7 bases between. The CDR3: CAWSEWNSGNTIYF. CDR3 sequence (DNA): TGTGCCTGGAGTGAATGGAACTCTGGAAACACCATATATTTT.

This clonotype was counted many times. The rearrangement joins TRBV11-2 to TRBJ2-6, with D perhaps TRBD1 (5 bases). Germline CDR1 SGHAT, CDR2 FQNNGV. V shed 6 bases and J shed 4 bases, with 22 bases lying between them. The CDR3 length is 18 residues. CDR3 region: CASSMQGSVREGANVLTF. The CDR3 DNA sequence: TGTGCCAGCAGTATGCAGGGATCCGTCCGAGAAGGGGCCAACGTCCTGACTTTC. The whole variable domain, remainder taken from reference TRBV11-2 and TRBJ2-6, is EAGVAQSPRYKIIEKRQSVAFWCNPISGHATLYWYQQILGQGPKLLIQFQNNGVVDDSQLPKDRFSAERLKGVDSTLKIQPAKLEDSAVYLCASSMQGSVREGANVLTFGAGSRLTVL.

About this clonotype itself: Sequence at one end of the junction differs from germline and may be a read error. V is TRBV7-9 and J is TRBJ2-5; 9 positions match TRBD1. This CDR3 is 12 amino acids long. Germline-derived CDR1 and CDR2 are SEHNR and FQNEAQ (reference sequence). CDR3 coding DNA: TGTGCCAGCAGCCTCGGACAGGGGACCCGGTACTTC. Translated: CASSLGQGTRYF. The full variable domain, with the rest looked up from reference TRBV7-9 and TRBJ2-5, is DTGVSQNPRHKITKRGQNVTFRCDPISEHNRLYWYRQTLGQGPEFLTYFQNEAQLEKSRLLSDRFSAERPKGSFSTLEIQRTEQGDSAMYLCASSLGQGTRYFGPGTRLLVL.

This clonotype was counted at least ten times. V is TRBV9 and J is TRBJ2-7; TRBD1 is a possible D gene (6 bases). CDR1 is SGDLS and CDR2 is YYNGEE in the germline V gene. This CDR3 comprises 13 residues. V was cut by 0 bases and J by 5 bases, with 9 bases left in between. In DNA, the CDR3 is TGTGCCAGCAGCGTAGCTGGGGGCCACGAGCAGTACTTC. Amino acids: CASSVAGGHEQYF.

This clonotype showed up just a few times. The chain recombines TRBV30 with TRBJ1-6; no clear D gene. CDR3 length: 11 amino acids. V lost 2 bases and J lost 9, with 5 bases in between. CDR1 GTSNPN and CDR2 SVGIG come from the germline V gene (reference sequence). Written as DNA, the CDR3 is TGTGCCTGGAGTTTCGGTTCACCCCTCCACTTT. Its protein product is CAWSFGSPLHF.

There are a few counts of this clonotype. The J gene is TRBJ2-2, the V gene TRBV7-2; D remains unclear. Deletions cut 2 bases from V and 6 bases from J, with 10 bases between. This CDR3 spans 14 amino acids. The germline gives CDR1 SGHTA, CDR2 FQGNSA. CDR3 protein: CASSLRQVPGELFF. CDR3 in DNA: TGTGCCAGCAGCTTACGGCAGGTCCCCGGGGAGCTGTTTTTT. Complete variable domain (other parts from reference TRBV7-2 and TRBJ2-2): GAGVSQSPSNKVTEKGKDVELRCDPISGHTALYWYRQSLGQGLEFLIYFQGNSAPDKSGLPSDRFSAERTGGSVSTLTIQRTQQEDSAVYLCASSLRQVPGELFFGEGSRLTVL.

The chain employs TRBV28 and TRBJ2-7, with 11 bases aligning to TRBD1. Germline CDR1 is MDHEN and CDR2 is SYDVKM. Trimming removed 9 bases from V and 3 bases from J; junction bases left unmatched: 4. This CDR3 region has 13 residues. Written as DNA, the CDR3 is TGTGCCAGTAAGGGGACAGGGGGCTACGAGCAGTACTTC. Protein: CASKGTGGYEQYF.